Included here is one T cell receptor (beta chain) sequence, with context. Trimming stripped 1 base from V and 6 bases from J, with 19 bases between. Germline V gene sequence: CDR1 LGHNA, CDR2 YSLEER. This CDR3 is built from 16 residues. This entry is derived from a study of blood T cell repertoires in COVID-19. Study overall: Italy, Spain and the United States were the sources of the convalescent and acute COVID-19 samples. In each case, the material was cDNA or gDNA derived from T cells, B-cell-depleted T cells, or PBMCs.

In the source study's methods: Quantification of nucleated cells was approximated via reference gene primer amplification. Assay used: immunoSEQ multiplex PCR; TCRdb lists only in-frame clones, some missing. V and J calls and clone size are given by that table; D and trimming were obtained from the DNA. The sample holds about 380,000 clones, 85% to 90% seen once. This clonotype originated in a man between 18 and 35 years old with active or convalescent COVID-19. V gene TRBV4-3 combines with J gene TRBJ2-7, with D perhaps matching TRBD2 (6 bases). The sequenced sample consisted of peripheral blood. The CDR3 nucleotides are TGCGCCAGCAGCCAAGCACGTCAGAGGGAGGCGAGCGAGCAGTACTTC. As protein: CASSQARQREASEQYF.